One sample yielded the 15 T cell receptor beta chains listed below, sequenced in a study of blood T cell repertoires in COVID-19. TCRdb's copy holds only in-frame clones and misses some; the assay was immunoSEQ multiplex PCR. The sample records 250,000 to 400,000 clones, almost 90% being singletons. The sequencing sample was made of peripheral blood. The receptors were sampled from a woman younger than 45 with COVID-19, enrolled during active disease.

The chain recombines TRBV12-5 with TRBJ2-2, with 12 positions matching TRBD2. V lost 7 bases, J lost 1 base, and 13 bases stayed unmatched. The V gene's germline CDR1 is LGHNT and CDR2 FRNRAP. The CDR3 is made up of 19 amino acids. The CDR3 region is CASAWGTSGPIGNTGELFF. The CDR3 DNA follows: TGTGCTAGTGCCTGGGGGACTAGCGGGCCCATAGGGAACACCGGGGAGCTGTTTTTT.

V is TRBV5-6 and J is TRBJ1-1; maybe TRBD1 (5 bases). Looked up from germline, CDR1 is SGHDT and CDR2 is YYEEEE. The CDR3 sequence is 16 residues long. Trimming took 1 base from V and 2 from J, leaving 15 bases between them. The CDR3 nucleotides read TGTGCCAGCAGCTTGTTTAGGGGATGGATTAACACTGAAGCTTTCTTT. As protein: CASSLFRGWINTEAFF. Supplemented by reference TRBV5-6 and TRBJ1-1, the full variable domain reads DAGVTQSPTHLIKTRGQQVTLRCSPKSGHDTVSWYQQALGQGPQFIFQYYEEEERQRGNFPDRFSGHQFPNYSSELNVNALLLGDSALYLCASSLFRGWINTEAFFGQGTRLTVV.

The V call is TRBV5-1, the J call TRBJ1-5; tentatively, D is TRBD1 (5 bases). V was pared by 0 bases and J by 0 bases, with 7 bases between. Germline V gene sequence: CDR1 SGHRS, CDR2 YFSETQ. The CDR3 spans 15 residues. CDR3 sequence: CASSLGQYSNQPQHF. For the CDR3, the DNA is TGCGCCAGCAGCTTGGGACAGTATAGCAATCAGCCCCAGCATTTT.

The chain recombines TRBV7-6 with TRBJ2-2, with 12 bases identical to TRBD2. Trimming removed 1 base from V and 7 bases from J; junction bases left unmatched: 4. The CDR3 totals 16 residues. CDR1 and CDR2 from the germline V gene are SGHVS and FNYEAQ. CDR3 region: CASSLVRTSGDGELFF. The CDR3 DNA follows: TGTGCCAGCAGCTTAGTGAGGACTAGCGGGGACGGGGAGCTGTTTTTT.

This clone has only one observation. The rearrangement uses TRBV2 and TRBJ1-5, with TRBD1 identical over 10 bases. Germline values: CDR1 SNHLY, CDR2 FYNNEI. J gave up 4 bases and V 5 bases, and 8 bases lay outside the gene matches. CDR3 length: 16 residues. CDR3 in DNA: TGTGCCAGCAGTCCTGAATGGACAGGGGGGAATCAGCCCCAGCATTTT. This sequence encodes CASSPEWTGGNQPQHF.

This rearrangement joins TRBV12-3 or TRBV12-4 to TRBJ1-2; D may be TRBD1 (5 bases). V was pared by 6 bases and J by 2 bases, with 10 bases between. The CDR3 contains 13 residues. CDR3 bases: TGTGCCAGCAGCCAACAGGAGAACTATGGCTACACCTTC. Translation: CASSQQENYGYTF.

The table lists this clone with a count of one. The CDR3 here is CASSERTGETEAFF. CDR3 nucleotides: TGTGCCAGTAGTGAACGGACAGGGGAAACTGAAGCTTTCTTT. The rearrangement joins TRBV19 to TRBJ1-1; 9 nucleotides line up with TRBD1. The ends lost 5 bases at V and 5 bases at J; junction bases unmatched: 6. This CDR3 spans 14 amino acids. The germline gives CDR1 LNHDA, CDR2 SQIVND (reference sequence).

The chain joins TRBV5-1 to TRBJ2-2, with TRBD2 matching over 12 bases. The CDR3 is 15 amino acids. Germline assignment: CDR1 SGHRS and CDR2 YFSETQ. The V and J ends lost 7 bases and 4 bases, in that order; junction bases with no gene match: 5. As DNA, the CDR3 is TGCGCCAGCCAAGGGACTAGCGGGTTCACCGGGGAGCTGTTTTTT. This translates into CASQGTSGFTGELFF.

The chain employs TRBV7-8 and TRBJ1-1; 7 positions match TRBD1. In germline, CDR1 is SGHVS, CDR2 FQNEAQ. Trimming removed 7 bases from V and 0 bases from J; junction bases left unmatched: 14. The CDR3 sequence is 17 residues long. CDR3 nucleotide sequence: TGTGCCAGCACATCGACAGGGTTAAGAAACATGAACACTGAAGCTTTCTTT. The encoded protein is CASTSTGLRNMNTEAFF.

This chain joins TRBV5-1 and TRBJ2-1, with 9 bases aligning to TRBD2. There are 16 residues in the CDR3. Trimming at V came to 3 bases and at J to 2 bases, leaving 6 bases not matched to a gene. Germline V gene sequence: CDR1 SGHRS, CDR2 YFSETQ. CDR3 sequence reads: CASSSISSGAYNEQFF. The CDR3 nucleotides read TGCGCCAGCAGCTCAATATCTAGCGGGGCCTACAATGAGCAGTTCTTC.

The chain links TRBV5-6 to TRBJ1-2; D perhaps matches TRBD1 (6 bases). The germline CDR1 and CDR2 sequences are SGHDT and YYEEEE. The germline V and J ends were trimmed by 0 bases and 4 bases, with 10 bases remaining between them. The CDR3 has 14 amino acids. Here the CDR3 reads CASSLEGVGYGYTF. DNA of the CDR3: TGTGCCAGCAGCTTGGAGGGGGTAGGCTATGGCTACACCTTC. Full variable domain (rest looked up from reference TRBV5-6 and TRBJ1-2): DAGVTQSPTHLIKTRGQQVTLRCSPKSGHDTVSWYQQALGQGPQFIFQYYEEEERQRGNFPDRFSGHQFPNYSSELNVNALLLGDSALYLCASSLEGVGYGYTFGSGTRLTVV.

V gene TRBV24-1 combines with J gene TRBJ1-5; 11 positions agree with TRBD1. The germline gives CDR1 KGHDR, CDR2 SFDVKD. V lost 7 bases to trimming and J lost 1 base; unmatched junction nucleotides: 8. CDR3 length equals 17 residues. CDR3 sequence: CATRTGTGGVSNQPQHF. In nucleotides, the CDR3 is TGTGCCACCAGAACCGGGACAGGGGGGGTAAGCAATCAGCCCCAGCATTTT.

The rearrangement joins TRBV11-1 to TRBJ2-1, with TRBD2 matching over 10 bases. The V segment lost 2 bases and the J segment 10 bases; nucleotides outside the gene matches: 11. The length of the CDR3 is 16 residues. The V gene's germline CDR1 is SGHAT and CDR2 FQDESV (reference sequence). CDR3 nucleotide sequence: TGTGCCAGCAGCTTATGGGTTCTAGCGGGAGAGGGGGAGCAGTTCTTC. Translated, it gives CASSLWVLAGEGEQFF.

The chain links TRBV7-2 to TRBJ1-1; TRBD1 might be the D (5 bases). Trimming left V 1 base short and J 0 bases short, with 12 bases between. The CDR3 covers 16 residues. Germline values: CDR1 SGHTA, CDR2 FQGNSA. DNA for the CDR3: TGTGCCAGCAGCTTAGTGGGGCTTTCTTTGAACACTGAAGCTTTCTTT. Amino acids: CASSLVGLSLNTEAFF.

This clone was recorded once. The chain has TRBV28 and TRBJ2-1, with 10 bases fitting TRBD2. This CDR3 is 16 amino acids long. V was pared by 5 bases and J by 9 bases, with 13 bases of the junction left unmatched. Per the germline V gene, CDR1 is MDHEN and CDR2 is SYDVKM. The CDR3 loop is CASSIPAGGSSGEQFF. As DNA, the CDR3 is TGTGCCAGCAGTATACCAGCGGGAGGGTCGTCAGGTGAGCAGTTCTTC.